This TCR beta chain was captured in a study of T cell responses to AZD1222 COVID-19 vaccine. Study summary: The analysis combined second doses at about 4 or about 12 weeks.

The method was immunoSEQ multiplex PCR; TCRdb's version includes in-frame clones alone and lacks a portion of them. This sample has about 120,000 clones, with about 90% found just once. General study findings and limits: There were mostly white British donors and more females than males, and clonal diversity was possibly underestimated. Just 5 to 7 AZD1222 recipients were seropositive at baseline.

V was pared by 4 bases and J by 1 base, with 11 bases of the junction left unmatched. Germline CDR1 SGHRS, CDR2 YFSETQ. The CDR3 covers 16 residues. Concerning this clone: Its antigen remains unknown.

The clonotype comes from an adult in good health. The chain has TRBV5-1 and TRBJ2-7; 7 bases line up with TRBD2. The sequenced sample was peripheral blood, obtained on day 0 of AZD1222 vaccination. CDR3 sequence: CASSPGPSGLSYEQYF. For the CDR3, the DNA is TGCGCCAGCAGCCCGGGTCCTAGCGGCTTGTCCTACGAGCAGTACTTC.